One and the same sample provided the 8 T cell receptor beta chains below, sequenced in a study of T cell responses to AZD1222 COVID-19 vaccine. This table comes from immunoSEQ multiplex PCR, and its TCRdb copy is limited to in-frame clones, with some not included. Of 150,000 to 170,000 clones in the sample, 86% were seen once. This sample comprised peripheral blood, obtained on day 0 of MenACWY control vaccination. The receptors shown here come from an adult in good health.

Here the CDR3 reads CASSERLAGDNEQFF. The DNA of the CDR3 is TGTGCCAGCAGCGAGCGACTAGCGGGAGACAATGAGCAGTTCTTC. The chain couples TRBV7-2 to TRBJ2-1, with 12 positions matching TRBD2. CDR1 is SGHTA and CDR2 is FQGNSA in the germline V gene. This CDR3 has 15 amino acids. V gave up 5 bases and J gave up 5 bases; unmatched junction bases: 4.

The genes are TRBV13 and TRBJ1-1, with TRBD1 identical over 9 bases. The CDR3 sequence is 15 residues long. Losses at the gene ends were 1 base for V and 6 bases for J; bases not matched to a gene: 6. From germline, CDR1 is PRHDT and CDR2 FYEKMQ (reference sequence). This CDR3 reads CASSLAGTGMAEAFF. Here the CDR3 DNA reads TGTGCCAGCAGCTTAGCCGGGACAGGGATGGCTGAAGCTTTCTTT.

The chain uses TRBV19 and TRBJ2-7; D possibly corresponds to TRBD1 (6 bases). With 6 bases removed from V and 6 bases from J, the gap between germline ends came to 18 bases. CDR3 length: 14 residues. Germline V gene sequence: CDR1 LNHDA, CDR2 SQIVND (reference sequence). CDR3 sequence reads: CASSLLQGRREQYF. The CDR3 DNA is TGTGCCAGTAGCCTCCTACAGGGCCGACGCGAGCAGTACTTC. The full variable domain, in which reference TRBV19 and TRBJ2-7 provide the parts outside the CDR3, is DGGITQSPKYLFRKEGQNVTLSCEQNLNHDAMYWYRQDPGQGLRLIYYSQIVNDFQKGDIAEGYSVSREKKESFPLTVTSAQKNPTAFYLCASSLLQGRREQYFGPGTRLTVT.

CDR3 loop: CASSAGTATGANVLTF. CDR3 nucleotides: TGTGCCAGTAGCGCGGGAACGGCAACTGGGGCCAACGTCCTGACTTTC. The V gene is TRBV19, the J gene TRBJ2-6, with D possibly matching TRBD2 (6 bases). Trimming cost V 6 bases and J 2 bases, with 14 bases left between them. CDR1 and CDR2 from the germline V gene are LNHDA and SQIVND (reference sequence). There are 16 residues in the CDR3.

V is TRBV27 and J is TRBJ1-1; D is undetermined. CDR3 length: 14 amino acids. V shed 2 bases and J shed 0 bases, with 7 bases lying between them. CDR1 and CDR2 (germline): MNHEY, SMNVEV (reference sequence). This CDR3 is CASSLLSVNTEAFF. CDR3 DNA sequence: TGTGCCAGCAGTTTACTGAGCGTGAACACTGAAGCTTTCTTT.

The chain carries TRBV6-2 or TRBV6-3 and TRBJ2-7; D perhaps matches TRBD1 (6 bases). This CDR3 spans 13 amino acids. The germline V and J ends were trimmed by 5 bases and 4 bases, with 12 bases remaining between them. Germline V lookup: CDR1 MNHEY, CDR2 SVGEGT. CDR3 nucleotide sequence: TGTGCCAGCAGTACTACAGGGTGGTACGAGCAGTACTTC. This translates into CASSTTGWYEQYF.

The rearrangement uses TRBV2 and TRBJ1-1; unclear D gene. Germline V gene sequence: CDR1 SNHLY, CDR2 FYNNEI. The CDR3 runs to 16 residues. V lost 3 bases to trimming and J lost 4 bases, with 18 bases between them. Written as DNA, the CDR3 is TGTGCCAGCAGTGATCCCGGTGAAGATGAGGGCACTGAAGCTTTCTTT. It translates to CASSDPGEDEGTEAFF.

This clone rates as medium-sized. The chain couples TRBV5-1 to TRBJ2-1; 9 bases map to TRBD1. Germline lookup yields CDR1 SGHRS and CDR2 YFSETQ. The CDR3 length is 15 residues. J lost 6 bases, V lost 3 bases, and 7 bases had no gene match. CDR3 sequence (DNA): TGCGCCAGCAGCTCGGGACAGGGAGTGAGCAATGAGCAGTTCTTC. Amino acids: CASSSGQGVSNEQFF.